This entry lists 32 T cell receptor beta chains sequenced from one sample in a study of cytomegalovirus exposure and HLA in healthy donors. PCR amplification relied on 60 Vbeta primers (plus 13 Jbeta primers). Profiling relied on immunoSEQ multiplex PCR, and the TCRdb table lists in-frame clones only, not all of them. Altogether approximately 150,000 clones are present, about 85% being singletons, with the ten largest covering approximately 2.5%. The sequenced sample consisted of PBMCs. These receptors all come from a man aged 30-40 years in good health and CMV-seropositive.

The rearrangement joins TRBV5-1 to TRBJ2-7, with a tentative D call TRBD1 (6 bases). The germline V and J ends were trimmed by 2 bases and 1 base, with 13 bases remaining between them. CDR1 is SGHRS and CDR2 is YFSETQ in the germline V gene. The CDR3 is made up of 15 amino acids. The CDR3 spells CASSLGTKNSYEQYV. The CDR3 region has the DNA TGCGCCAGCAGCTTAGGGACAAAAAATTCCTACGAGCAGTACGTC.

This chain links TRBV7-3 with TRBJ2-6; D call uncertain. CDR1 is SGHTA and CDR2 is FQGTGA in the germline V gene. V was pared by 0 bases and J by 0 bases, with 21 bases between. The CDR3 has 21 amino acids. CDR3 coding DNA: TGTGCCAGCAGCTTAACCCCCTTGGGTCCAGGTCCTTCCTCTGGGGCCAACGTCCTGACTTTC. This gives the protein CASSLTPLGPGPSSGANVLTF.

The chain combines TRBV11-3 with TRBJ1-2, with 8 positions matching TRBD1. The CDR3 runs 13 residues. The germline gives CDR1 SGHNT, CDR2 YENEEA. The V gene end was trimmed by 3 bases and the J gene end by 8 bases; junction bases not matched to a gene: 5. This CDR3 reads CASSFADREGYTF. DNA of the CDR3: TGTGCCAGCAGCTTCGCGGACAGGGAAGGCTACACCTTC.

The V gene is TRBV19, the J gene TRBJ1-6; unclear D gene. Germline CDR1 and CDR2: LNHDA and SQIVND (reference sequence). The CDR3 runs to 13 residues. V lost 5 bases and J 2 bases, leaving 4 bases between the germline ends. This CDR3 is CASSPAYNSPLHF. The CDR3 coding sequence is TGTGCCAGTAGTCCAGCCTATAATTCACCCCTCCACTTT.

The chain is built from TRBV18 and TRBJ2-7; 10 bases map to TRBD2. The V segment lost 2 bases and the J segment 5 bases; nucleotides outside the gene matches: 6. Germline lookup yields CDR1 KGHSH and CDR2 LQKENI. CDR3 length equals 15 residues. For the CDR3, the DNA is TGTGCCAGCTCACCATCCAGCGGGGGGGGTCACGAGCAGTACTTC. Protein: CASSPSSGGGHEQYF. Supplemented by reference TRBV18 and TRBJ2-7, the full variable domain reads NAGVMQNPRHLVRRRGQEARLRCSPMKGHSHVYWYRQLPEEGLKFMVYLQKENIIDESGMPKERFSAEFPKEGPSILRIQQVVRGDSAAYFCASSPSSGGGHEQYFGPGTRLTVT.

The V call is TRBV4-1, the J call TRBJ2-1; the match to TRBD2 covers 9 bases. CDR3 length: 16 amino acids. Looked up from germline, CDR1 is MGHRA and CDR2 is YSYEKL. The V and J ends lost 2 bases and 8 bases, in that order; junction bases with no gene match: 10. For the CDR3, the DNA is TGCGCCAGCAGCCAACCATCTAGCGGGATAGGGTATGAGCAGTTCTTC. Encoded protein: CASSQPSSGIGYEQFF.

The rearrangement uses TRBV5-1 and TRBJ2-2; a weak D match, TRBD1 (6 bases). This CDR3 spans 16 amino acids. Germline V lookup: CDR1 SGHRS, CDR2 YFSETQ. Trimming pared 4 bases from V and 1 base from J, leaving 14 bases between. The CDR3 loop reads CASSPQGSGNTGELFF. The DNA of the CDR3 is TGCGCCAGCAGCCCACAGGGATCGGGGAACACCGGGGAGCTGTTTTTT.

The chain recombines TRBV2 with TRBJ2-5; 7 bases are shared with TRBD1. Germline values: CDR1 SNHLY, CDR2 FYNNEI. The CDR3 spans 16 residues. V shed 3 bases and J 2 bases; nucleotides not matched to a gene: 9. The CDR3 region has the DNA TGTGCCAGCAGTGAGGGCTCCGGGACAGCACAAGAGACCCAGTACTTC. It translates to CASSEGSGTAQETQYF. Full variable domain (missing parts from reference TRBV2 and TRBJ2-5): EPEVTQTPSHQVTQMGQEVILRCVPISNHLYFYWYRQILGQKVEFLVSFYNNEISEKSEIFDDQFSVERPDGSNFTLKIRSTKLEDSAMYFCASSEGSGTAQETQYFGPGTRLLVL.

Points on this clone: Germline is not matched at one junction end, which may reflect a read error. In the same sample, other DNA sequences code for this CDR3. The genes are TRBV11-2 and TRBJ1-4, with D tentatively TRBD1 (5 bases). This CDR3 contains 15 residues. Germline-derived CDR1 and CDR2 are SGHAT and FQNNGV. The CDR3 DNA reads as TGTGCCAGTAGCTTAGTAGGCAGGGAAAATGAAAAACTGTTTTTT. Its protein is CASSLVGRENEKLFF.

The chain has TRBV5-1 and TRBJ1-1; D unresolved. In germline, CDR1 is SGHRS, CDR2 YFSETQ. The CDR3 runs to 15 residues. V dropped 0 bases and J dropped 1 base, with 10 bases sitting between them. The CDR3 here is CASSLVAGRNTEAFF. CDR3 sequence (DNA): TGCGCCAGCAGCTTGGTAGCGGGTCGGAACACTGAAGCTTTCTTT.

The CDR3 DNA follows: TGTGCCAGCTCACTTGACAGGGGACAATCACCCCTCCACTTT. Protein: CASSLDRGQSPLHF. V and J are TRBV18 and TRBJ1-6; TRBD1 matches 8 bases. CDR3 length: 14 residues. Germline CDR1 is KGHSH and CDR2 is LQKENI. V was pared by 4 bases and J by 10 bases, with 6 bases of the junction left unmatched. The entire variable domain, with the rest obtained from reference TRBV18 and TRBJ1-6, is as follows: NAGVMQNPRHLVRRRGQEARLRCSPMKGHSHVYWYRQLPEEGLKFMVYLQKENIIDESGMPKERFSAEFPKEGPSILRIQQVVRGDSAAYFCASSLDRGQSPLHFGNGTRLTVT.

The chain recombines TRBV29-1 with TRBJ2-2; TRBD1 matches at 7 bases. The junction had 5 bases not matched to a gene; V was cut back by 4 bases and J by 6 bases. Germline CDR1 SQVTM, CDR2 ANQGSEA. CDR3 length: 13 amino acids. CDR3 protein: CSVGQGLSGELFF. The CDR3, as DNA: TGCAGCGTTGGACAGGGTCTTTCCGGGGAGCTGTTTTTT.

This chain links TRBV7-2 with TRBJ2-7; a weak D match, TRBD2 (5 bases). This CDR3 spans 13 amino acids. Germline-derived CDR1 and CDR2 are SGHTA and FQGNSA. V was pared by 0 bases and J by 4 bases, with 7 bases between. CDR3 coding DNA: TGTGCCAGCAGCTTAGCGCAGCGGTACGAGCAGTACTTC. Translated, it gives CASSLAQRYEQYF.

This clone was observed a handful of times. This CDR3 is also generated by other DNA sequences in the sample. This rearrangement joins TRBV5-1 to TRBJ1-1, with 7 positions matching TRBD1. Losses at the gene ends were 2 bases for V and 1 base for J; bases not matched to a gene: 2. This CDR3 comprises 14 residues. The germline CDR1 and CDR2 sequences are SGHRS and YFSETQ. The CDR3 DNA reads as TGCGCCAGCAGCTTAGGGACAGCGAACACTGAAGCTTTCTTT. Its translation: CASSLGTANTEAFF.

The J gene is TRBJ2-7, the V gene TRBV7-8; 9 bases fit TRBD2. Germline V gives CDR1 SGHVS, CDR2 FQNEAQ. This CDR3 spans 18 amino acids. Losses at the gene ends were 1 base for V and 2 bases for J; bases not matched to a gene: 12. The CDR3 nucleotides are TGTGCCAGCAGCTTAGGGTTAGCGGGAGTGGACCCACCCTACGAGCAGTACTTC. This codes for CASSLGLAGVDPPYEQYF.

V is TRBV9 and J is TRBJ2-7; 7 bases match TRBD1. With V trimmed by 0 bases and J by 0 bases, 0 bases remained unmatched. From germline, CDR1 is SGDLS and CDR2 YYNGEE. This CDR3 spans 14 amino acids. DNA of the CDR3: TGTGCCAGCAGCGTAGACAGGGGCTCCTACGAGCAGTACTTC. Its translation is CASSVDRGSYEQYF.

This clone has a handful of counts. This chain links TRBV7-2 with TRBJ1-1; TRBD1 matches 7 bases. J gave up 4 bases and V 2 bases, and 4 bases lay outside the gene matches. There are 14 residues in the CDR3. The germline gives CDR1 SGHTA, CDR2 FQGNSA. CDR3 bases: TGTGCCAGCAGCTTAATGCAGGGGGGCACTGAAGCTTTCTTT. It encodes CASSLMQGGTEAFF.

This chain connects TRBV9 to TRBJ1-2; D is unresolved. From germline, CDR1 is SGDLS and CDR2 YYNGEE. The ends were cut back, 3 bases at V and 8 bases at J, with 14 bases in the middle. This CDR3 is 13 amino acids long. The DNA for the CDR3 is TGTGCCAGCAGCGGGTCGTTGAGTGAAGGCTACACCTTC. This codes for CASSGSLSEGYTF.

V gene TRBV6-5 combines with J gene TRBJ1-1; D not certain. Germline CDR1 MNHEY, CDR2 SVGAGI. This CDR3 region has 14 residues. V lost 0 bases and J lost 8, with 13 bases in between. The CDR3 reads CASSYSGSQVEAFF. The CDR3 DNA reads TGTGCCAGCAGTTACTCAGGCAGCCAGGTGGAAGCTTTCTTT.

The rearrangement uses TRBV7-3 and TRBJ2-7; 16 positions match TRBD2. CDR1 and CDR2 (germline): SGHTA, FQGTGA. With 1 base clipped from V and 1 base from J, the junction kept 7 bases outside the gene matches. The CDR3 is made up of 19 amino acids. The CDR3 reads CASSLRGTSGREGSYEQYF. The CDR3 DNA reads as TGTGCCAGCAGCTTAAGAGGGACTAGCGGGAGGGAAGGGTCCTACGAGCAGTACTTC.

The chain joins TRBV18 to TRBJ1-1, with 7 nucleotides matching TRBD1. Germline V gene data show CDR1 as KGHSH and CDR2 as LQKENI. The CDR3 runs to 14 residues. Trimming cost V 6 bases and J 1 base; bases outside gene matches: 5. CDR3 nucleotide sequence: TGTGCCAGCTCTCCGACAGGGCCGAACACTGAAGCTTTCTTT. This encodes CASSPTGPNTEAFF. Together with reference TRBV18 and TRBJ1-1, the CDR3 gives the full variable domain: NAGVMQNPRHLVRRRGQEARLRCSPMKGHSHVYWYRQLPEEGLKFMVYLQKENIIDESGMPKERFSAEFPKEGPSILRIQQVVRGDSAAYFCASSPTGPNTEAFFGQGTRLTVV.

The CDR3 spells CASSEAPGGQQPQHF. CDR3 coding DNA: TGTGCCAGCAGTGAAGCCCCCGGGGGGCAACAGCCCCAGCATTTT. J is TRBJ1-5 and V is TRBV6-1, with D tentatively TRBD1 (6 bases). V was shortened by 0 bases and J by 7 bases, with 13 bases between the two germline ends. CDR1 is MNHNS, CDR2 SASEGT, per germline. This CDR3 has 15 amino acids.

The chain combines TRBV5-1 with TRBJ2-5, with 7 bases lining up with TRBD2. Germline loops: CDR1 SGHRS, CDR2 YFSETQ. The CDR3 covers 15 residues. V lost 6 bases and J lost 3; bases outside the gene matches: 11. Written as DNA, the CDR3 is TGCGCCAGCAAAAGAAGTGTGCTAGCGGAAGAGACCCAGTACTTC. Protein product: CASKRSVLAEETQYF.

This clone turned up a few times. This rearrangement joins TRBV7-9 to TRBJ1-4; no clear D. Trimming cost V 3 bases and J 7 bases, with 9 bases left between them. Germline values: CDR1 SEHNR, CDR2 FQNEAQ (reference sequence). The CDR3 loop spans 13 amino acids. CDR3 amino acids: CASSFGLGEKLFF. Here the CDR3 DNA reads TGTGCCAGCAGCTTCGGACTGGGTGAAAAACTGTTTTTT. The variable domain in full, with the rest retrieved from reference TRBV7-9 and TRBJ1-4, is DTGVSQNPRHKITKRGQNVTFRCDPISEHNRLYWYRQTLGQGPEFLTYFQNEAQLEKSRLLSDRFSAERPKGSFSTLEIQRTEQGDSAMYLCASSFGLGEKLFFGSGTQLSVL.

V gene TRBV2 combines with J gene TRBJ1-6; possibly TRBD1 for D (5 bases). Germline lookup yields CDR1 SNHLY and CDR2 FYNNEI. This CDR3 has 13 residues. Between the trimmed V and J ends, which lost 6 bases and 10 bases, there was a span of 13 bases. CDR3 in amino acids: CASSYQGRSPLHF. The CDR3 coding sequence is TGTGCCAGCAGCTACCAGGGTCGGTCACCCCTCCACTTT. Supplemented by reference TRBV2 and TRBJ1-6, the full variable domain reads EPEVTQTPSHQVTQMGQEVILRCVPISNHLYFYWYRQILGQKVEFLVSFYNNEISEKSEIFDDQFSVERPDGSNFTLKIRSTKLEDSAMYFCASSYQGRSPLHFGNGTRLTVT.

The V gene is TRBV29-1, the J gene TRBJ2-5, with D hard to call. CDR1 and CDR2 (germline): SQVTM, ANQGSEA. V lost 2 bases, J lost 5 bases, and 9 bases lay in between. CDR3 length equals 12 residues. The CDR3 DNA reads as TGCAGCGTTGAATCTCGGTCGGAGACCCAGTACTTC. This encodes CSVESRSETQYF.

This chain uses TRBV6-1 with TRBJ1-2; D is undetermined. Looked up from germline, CDR1 is MNHNS and CDR2 is SASEGT. V was pared by 0 bases and J by 7 bases, with 12 bases between. The CDR3 covers 14 residues. CDR3 protein: CASSEAMPGFGYTF. The CDR3 DNA reads TGTGCCAGCAGTGAAGCGATGCCAGGATTTGGCTACACCTTC.

This clone came up a few times. This chain uses TRBV19 with TRBJ2-2, with D possibly being TRBD2 (5 bases). The V gene lost 6 bases and the J gene lost 2 bases, with 13 bases spanning the gap. The CDR3 consists of 15 residues. The germline V gene encodes CDR1 LNHDA and CDR2 SQIVND (reference sequence). The CDR3 sequence is CASSQRLTNTGELFF. CDR3 nucleotides: TGTGCCAGTAGCCAGCGGCTAACTAACACCGGGGAGCTGTTTTTT.

Only one count was recorded for this clone. The CDR3 protein is CASSLELAGGATYNEQFF. CDR3 nucleotides: TGTGCCAGCAGCTTGGAGCTAGCGGGAGGGGCGACCTACAATGAGCAGTTCTTC. The V and J genes are TRBV5-4 and TRBJ2-1; 12 bases agree with TRBD2. Germline V gene lookup returns CDR1 SGHNT and CDR2 YYREEE (reference sequence). V dropped 0 bases and J dropped 2; count of bases not matched to a gene: 6. This CDR3 is 18 amino acids long.

The rearrangement uses TRBV10-3 and TRBJ1-4; tentative D call: TRBD1 (6 bases). Germline-derived CDR1 and CDR2 are ENHRY and SYGVKD. Trimming stripped 9 bases from V and 4 bases from J, with 12 bases between. The CDR3 spans 13 residues. CDR3 coding DNA: TGTGCCATACGCGAGGGGGATAATGAAAAACTGTTTTTT. Protein product: CAIREGDNEKLFF.

This clone was seen a few times. V is TRBV4-3 and J is TRBJ1-4; tentative D call: TRBD1 (5 bases). Germline CDR1 is LGHNA and CDR2 is YSLEER. Trimming removed 4 bases from V and 10 bases from J, with 16 bases in between. The CDR3 consists of 14 residues. CDR3 coding DNA: TGCGCCAGCAGCCTACGCGGGGGGGTGAGAAAACTGTTTTTT. The encoded protein is CASSLRGGVRKLFF.

The V call is TRBV5-5, the J call TRBJ2-7; 13 nucleotides line up with TRBD2. The CDR3 is 16 residues long. V shed 1 base and J 4 bases; nucleotides not matched to a gene: 5. Looked up from germline, CDR1 is SGHKS and CDR2 is YYEKEE (reference sequence). The CDR3 DNA follows: TGTGCCAGCAGCTTGTCCTGGACTAGCGGGAGTTACGAGCAGTACTTC. Its translation is CASSLSWTSGSYEQYF.